Listed below are T cell receptor beta chains from one sample, sequenced in a study of cytotoxic CD8 clonotypes in ibrutinib-treated CLL. Assay: immunoSEQ multiplex PCR; the TCRdb copy retains only in-frame clones and omits some. Among about 120,000 clones listed, under 70% were seen once. The sample here was PBMCs, taken after 24 months of ibrutinib treatment. The source of these receptors is a human donor with chronic lymphocytic leukemia. Each CDR3 is given with its conserved first and last residue. The order of the fields is D gene, V gene, clone size, J gene, CDR3 DNA, CDR3 protein. The D gene is left open where the match is weak. Clone size is not always given. Where it is, it says once, few, many or a class for expanded clones.

d_gene: -
v_gene: TRBV5-1
abundance: once
j_gene: TRBJ2-3
CDR3nt: TGCGCCAGCAGCGTCTGGGGGGATACGCAGTATTTT
CDR3aa: CASSVWGDTQYF

d_gene: TRBD1
v_gene: TRBV19
abundance: -
j_gene: TRBJ2-7
CDR3nt: TGTGCCAGTAGTACCCGGGACAGGGAAGAGCAGTACTTC
CDR3aa: CASSTRDREEQYF

d_gene: -
v_gene: TRBV14
abundance: -
j_gene: TRBJ2-6
CDR3nt: TGTGCCAGCAGCCGGACCGTGGGTTCTGGGGCCAACGTCCTGACTTTC
CDR3aa: CASSRTVGSGANVLTF

d_gene: -
v_gene: TRBV28
abundance: -
j_gene: TRBJ1-4
CDR3nt: TGTGCCAGCAGCAAAATGGGATCGAGCGAAAAACTGTTTTTT
CDR3aa: CASSKMGSSEKLFF

d_gene: -
v_gene: TRBV2
abundance: -
j_gene: TRBJ2-5
CDR3nt: TGTGCCAGCAGACAGGGCGGTCTGGAGACCCAGTACTTC
CDR3aa: CASRQGGLETQYF

d_gene: -
v_gene: TRBV6-1
abundance: many
j_gene: TRBJ1-5
CDR3nt: TGTGCCAGCAGTGAAGGGGTGGGCAATCAGCCCCAGCATTTT
CDR3aa: CASSEGVGNQPQHF

d_gene: TRBD1
v_gene: TRBV9
abundance: -
j_gene: TRBJ2-7
CDR3nt: TGTGCCAGCAGCCCAGCCTCCGGGACAGGGGCCTACGAGCAGTACTTC
CDR3aa: CASSPASGTGAYEQYF

d_gene: -
v_gene: TRBV11-3
abundance: -
j_gene: TRBJ1-1
CDR3nt: TGTGCCAGCAGCCTCCGGACAAGGTCGTTCCCTGAAGCTTTCTTT
CDR3aa: CASSLRTRSFPEAFF

d_gene: TRBD2
v_gene: TRBV5-1
abundance: few
j_gene: TRBJ2-7
CDR3nt: TGCGCCAGCAGCTTCACCGGACTAGGCTCCTACGAGCAGTACTTC
CDR3aa: CASSFTGLGSYEQYF

d_gene: -
v_gene: TRBV5-6
abundance: -
j_gene: TRBJ1-1
CDR3nt: TGTGCCAGCAGCTTTACCGTGAACACTGAAGCTTTCTTT
CDR3aa: CASSFTVNTEAFF

d_gene: TRBD1
v_gene: TRBV7-2
abundance: -
j_gene: TRBJ1-4
CDR3nt: TGTGCCAGCAGCTTGACAGGGGGCAATGAAAAACTGTTTTTT
CDR3aa: CASSLTGGNEKLFF

d_gene: -
v_gene: TRBV5-1
abundance: -
j_gene: TRBJ2-7
CDR3nt: TGCGCCAGCGGCCAACAGGGTTTCTACGAGCAGTACTTC
CDR3aa: CASGQQGFYEQYF

d_gene: -
v_gene: TRBV4-1
abundance: -
j_gene: TRBJ2-5
CDR3nt: TGCGCCAGCAGGGACGGGGGTTACCAAGAGACCCAGTACTTC
CDR3aa: CASRDGGYQETQYF

d_gene: -
v_gene: TRBV7-2
abundance: -
j_gene: TRBJ2-1
CDR3nt: TGTGCCAGCAGCGTCGGGGGAGCTGGAAATGAGCAGTTCTTC
CDR3aa: CASSVGGAGNEQFF

d_gene: -
v_gene: TRBV5-1
abundance: few
j_gene: TRBJ1-2
CDR3nt: TGCGCCAGCAGCACCGACACGGGACGGGGCTACACCTTC
CDR3aa: CASSTDTGRGYTF

d_gene: -
v_gene: TRBV13
abundance: -
j_gene: TRBJ1-1
CDR3nt: TGTGCCAGCAGCTTAGACAGAAACCGTGAAGCTTTCTTT
CDR3aa: CASSLDRNREAFF

d_gene: -
v_gene: TRBV6-1
abundance: -
j_gene: TRBJ1-2
CDR3nt: TGTGCCAGCAGTGACCCTCTCCCCAACTATGGCTACACCTTC
CDR3aa: CASSDPLPNYGYTF

d_gene: -
v_gene: TRBV11-1
abundance: -
j_gene: TRBJ2-7
CDR3nt: TGTGCCAGCAGACACCTCCCCTACGAGCAGTACTTC
CDR3aa: CASRHLPYEQYF

d_gene: TRBD2
v_gene: TRBV7-3
abundance: -
j_gene: TRBJ2-3
CDR3nt: TGTGCCAGCAGCCCCTCCTTAGCGGGGGGCACAGATACGCAGTATTTT
CDR3aa: CASSPSLAGGTDTQYF

d_gene: -
v_gene: TRBV7-3
abundance: few
j_gene: TRBJ1-1
CDR3nt: TGTGCCAGCAGCTTCCTTGGGGACACTGAAGCTTTCTTT
CDR3aa: CASSFLGDTEAFF

d_gene: TRBD2
v_gene: TRBV7-2
abundance: -
j_gene: TRBJ2-3
CDR3nt: TGTGCCAGCAGCTTAGTGAGCGGGGGGACGCAGTATTTT
CDR3aa: CASSLVSGGTQYF

d_gene: -
v_gene: TRBV30
abundance: -
j_gene: TRBJ1-5
CDR3nt: TGTGCCTGGAGTCAGGACAGCAATCAGCCCCAGCATTTT
CDR3aa: CAWSQDSNQPQHF